A single sample gave rise to the 26 T cell receptor beta chains below, sequenced in a study of T cell repertoires in cytomegalovirus infection. TCRdb itself ran the reads through MiXCR, one entry per CDR3 protein. The sample consists of 65,000 to 90,000 distinct CDR3 sequences, 3.7% of them appearing once. The material sequenced was PBMCs. The source is a human donor in good health (CMV status not recorded). Some clones in this sample may be carry-over from other donors' samples.

This clonotype was observed many times. The gene calls are TRBV7-9 and TRBJ2-7; D call uncertain. The CDR3 has 15 residues. Trimming pared 5 bases from V and 0 bases from J, leaving 14 bases between. Germline assignment: CDR1 SEHNR and CDR2 FQNEAQ (reference sequence). The CDR3 reads CASSPISWASYEQYF. The CDR3 DNA reads as TGTGCCAGCAGCCCCATCAGTTGGGCCTCCTACGAGCAGTACTTC.

This clonotype was found many times. This chain links TRBV7-2 with TRBJ2-3; D might be TRBD1 or TRBD2, each matching 5 bases. Per the germline V gene, CDR1 is SGHTA and CDR2 is FQGNSA. V gave up 4 bases and J gave up 6 bases, with 11 bases separating them. CDR3 length: 13 residues. CDR3 DNA: TGTGCCAGCAGCTCGGGACCAGGCGATACGCAGTATTTT. It translates to CASSSGPGDTQYF.

This clonotype was seen ten or more times. The rearrangement uses TRBV12-3 or TRBV12-4 and TRBJ2-7; D is perhaps TRBD1 (6 bases). Trimming removed 5 bases at V and 2 bases at J, with 16 bases between. The CDR3 has 15 amino acids. The CDR3 is CASSPIEGTPYEQYF. Here the CDR3 DNA reads TGTGCCAGCAGTCCAATCGAGGGGACACCCTACGAGCAGTACTTC.

This clonotype has at least ten counts. The chain is built from TRBV6-6 and TRBJ2-5, with 11 positions matching TRBD2. The CDR3 is 14 residues long. Losses at the gene ends were 7 bases for V and 5 bases for J; bases not matched to a gene: 6. Germline lookup yields CDR1 MNHNY and CDR2 SVGAGI (reference sequence). The CDR3 DNA is TGTGCCAGCATCTTAGCGGGGGGGTCCGAGACCCAGTACTTC. Amino acids: CASILAGGSETQYF.

This clonotype was seen repeatedly, ten times or more. This chain uses TRBV7-2 with TRBJ2-2; D not resolved. The CDR3 runs to 14 residues. Germline V gene data show CDR1 as SGHTA and CDR2 as FQGNSA. Trimming removed 1 base at V and 6 bases at J, with 9 bases between. The CDR3 sequence is CASSLVTTAGELFF. CDR3 nucleotides: TGTGCCAGCAGCTTAGTTACGACGGCCGGGGAGCTGTTTTTT.

This clonotype appeared many times. The rearrangement joins TRBV7-6 to TRBJ2-7; D unresolved. V was clipped by 5 bases and J by 4 bases, with 18 bases between them. The V gene's germline CDR1 is SGHVS and CDR2 FNYEAQ. CDR3 length: 15 residues. The CDR3 coding sequence is TGTGCCAGCAGCGACCCTCACGCCCGGTTGTACGAGCAGTACTTC. Protein: CASSDPHARLYEQYF.

This clonotype was seen at least ten times. This sequence joins TRBV6-1 and TRBJ2-1; D is undetermined. The CDR3 has 13 amino acids. The V end was cut by 5 bases, the J end by 6 bases, with 11 bases between. CDR1 is MNHNS, CDR2 SASEGT, per germline. The CDR3 bases are TGTGCCAGCAGTCCTCTTCCTCCCAATGAGCAGTTCTTC. Translating gives CASSPLPPNEQFF.

This clonotype was seen ten or more times. This chain connects TRBV28 to TRBJ2-7, with 10 positions matching TRBD1. Unmatched junction bases numbered 6, after V lost 2 bases and J lost 2 bases. CDR1 is MDHEN, CDR2 SYDVKM, per germline. This CDR3 spans 16 amino acids. The chain's CDR3 is CASSLEGQGTTYEQYF. For the CDR3, the DNA is TGTGCCAGCAGTTTAGAGGGACAGGGGACTACCTACGAGCAGTACTTC.

This clonotype was observed many times. This chain joins TRBV25-1 and TRBJ1-1; TRBD1 aligns across 10 bases. Per germline, CDR1 MGHDK and CDR2 SYGVNS. The CDR3 has 17 amino acids. V trimming: 6 bases; J trimming: 4 bases; junction bases outside the gene matches: 14. CDR3: CASRHFSLGTGATEAFF. Written as DNA, the CDR3 is TGTGCCAGCAGACACTTCAGCTTGGGGACAGGGGCCACTGAAGCTTTCTTT.

This clonotype occurred many times. The junction shows a germline mismatch at one end, possibly a read error. The chain has TRBV7-7 and TRBJ2-2; D ambiguous. The CDR3 sequence is 16 residues long. Germline V gives CDR1 SSHAT, CDR2 FNYEAQ (reference sequence). CDR3 sequence reads: CASSLYSQPNTGELFF. The CDR3 bases are TGTGCTAGCAGCTTGTACAGCCAACCGAACACCGGGGAGCTGTTTTTT. Full variable domain (missing parts from reference TRBV7-7 and TRBJ2-2): GAGVSQSPRYKVTKRGQDVTLRCDPISSHATLYWYQQALGQGPEFLTYFNYEAQPDKSGLPSDRFSAERPEGSISTLTIQRTEQRDSAMYRCASSLYSQPNTGELFFGEGSRLTVL.

This clonotype has at least ten counts. The V and J genes are TRBV15 and TRBJ1-1; 7 bases fit TRBD1. V was clipped by 0 bases and J by 1 base; unmatched bases: 5. CDR3 size: 16 residues. Germline-derived CDR1 and CDR2 are LNHNV and YYDKDF (reference sequence). The CDR3 here is CATSRDSWTGNTEAFF. Written as DNA, the CDR3 is TGTGCCACCAGCAGAGATTCTTGGACAGGGAACACTGAAGCTTTCTTT.

This clonotype was counted ten times or more. DNA for the CDR3: TGTGCCAGCAGCTTCGCAGGCGCCGGGGAGCTGTTTTTT. Translation: CASSFAGAGELFF. J is TRBJ2-2 and V is TRBV11-2; no definite D call. Germline V gene sequence: CDR1 SGHAT, CDR2 FQNNGV. The V end lost 3 bases, the J end lost 6 bases, and 8 bases lay between the germline ends. This CDR3 region has 13 residues.

There are many counts of this clonotype. The rearrangement uses TRBV7-2 and TRBJ1-3; the D is unclear. V was trimmed by 6 bases and J by 0 bases, leaving 6 bases between them. The CDR3 contains 13 residues. The germline V gene encodes CDR1 SGHTA and CDR2 FQGNSA. In DNA, the CDR3 is TGTGCCAGCAGGGCTAACTCTGGAAACACCATATATTTT. Encoded protein: CASRANSGNTIYF.

The chain employs TRBV7-2 and TRBJ1-5; 8 bases map to TRBD1. This CDR3 has 16 amino acids. In germline, CDR1 is SGHTA, CDR2 FQGNSA. V lost 0 bases and J lost 5; bases outside the gene matches: 6. CDR3 DNA sequence: TGTGCCAGCAGCTTAGCGGCGTCAGGGGGCCATCAGCCCCAGCATTTT. This encodes CASSLAASGGHQPQHF. Filled out from reference TRBV7-2 and TRBJ1-5, the complete variable domain reads GAGVSQSPSNKVTEKGKDVELRCDPISGHTALYWYRQSLGQGLEFLIYFQGNSAPDKSGLPSDRFSAERTGGSVSTLTIQRTQQEDSAVYLCASSLAASGGHQPQHFGDGTRLSIL.

At least ten counts were recorded for this clonotype. The V call is TRBV28, the J call TRBJ1-1; no clear D. Looked up from germline, CDR1 is MDHEN and CDR2 is SYDVKM. Trimming took off 6 bases at V and 2 bases at J, with 7 bases between the two ends. This CDR3 spans 12 amino acids. The CDR3, as DNA: TGTGCCAGCAGATTGTCCAACACTGAAGCTTTCTTT. Residues: CASRLSNTEAFF. Complete variable domain (other parts from reference TRBV28 and TRBJ1-1): DVKVTQSSRYLVKRTGEKVFLECVQDMDHENMFWYRQDPGLGLRLIYFSYDVKMKEKGDIPEGYSVSREKKERFSLILESASTNQTSMYLCASRLSNTEAFFGQGTRLTVV.

Ten or more counts support this clonotype. V gene TRBV7-2 combines with J gene TRBJ2-7; unclear D gene. In germline, CDR1 is SGHTA, CDR2 FQGNSA. CDR3 length equals 15 residues. V lost 1 base and J lost 3, with 13 bases in between. CDR3 sequence (DNA): TGTGCCAGCAGCTTAGTTCTCGGCGGAAACTACGAGCAGTACTTC. Translation gives CASSLVLGGNYEQYF.

This clonotype was observed at least ten times. The chain is built from TRBV2 and TRBJ1-5; D not certain. The CDR3 spans 11 residues. The germline CDR1 and CDR2 sequences are SNHLY and FYNNEI. V was shortened by 4 bases and J by 7 bases, with 5 bases between the two germline ends. The DNA of the CDR3 is TGTGCCAGCAGTGTTGGGCAGCCCCAGCATTTT. Protein product: CASSVGQPQHF.

This clonotype was recorded at least ten times. The chain links TRBV4-1 to TRBJ1-2; 7 bases are a match to TRBD1. V lost 6 bases to trimming and J lost 7 bases; unmatched junction nucleotides: 20. This CDR3 spans 17 amino acids. CDR1 MGHRA and CDR2 YSYEKL come from the germline V gene. The CDR3 reads CASRLEPNRDSVLGYTF. CDR3 sequence (DNA): TGCGCCAGCAGACTCGAACCCAACCGGGACAGTGTTCTTGGCTACACCTTC.

This clonotype was observed many times. The rearrangement uses TRBV7-2 and TRBJ2-1; no definite D call. The germline CDR1 and CDR2 sequences are SGHTA and FQGNSA. Between the trimmed V and J ends, which lost 6 bases and 9 bases, there was a span of 9 bases. CDR3 length: 11 amino acids. The CDR3 region has the DNA TGTGCCAGCAGGGCAGCTTCTGAGCAGTTCTTC. Translation: CASRAASEQFF. Full variable domain (outside the CDR3, taken from reference TRBV7-2 and TRBJ2-1): GAGVSQSPSNKVTEKGKDVELRCDPISGHTALYWYRQSLGQGLEFLIYFQGNSAPDKSGLPSDRFSAERTGGSVSTLTIQRTQQEDSAVYLCASRAASEQFFGPGTRLTVL.

This clonotype was counted at least ten times. V gene TRBV6-2 or TRBV6-3 combines with J gene TRBJ1-2, with D unclear. This CDR3 contains 13 residues. The germline gives CDR1 MNHEY, CDR2 SVGEGT. The ends were cut back, 6 bases at V and 6 bases at J, with 14 bases in the middle. The chain's CDR3 is CASRLGRSDGYTF. The CDR3 DNA follows: TGTGCCAGCAGACTTGGGAGGTCGGATGGCTACACCTTC.

Worth noting for this clonotype: This sequence may be a read error, since a much larger clone differs from it by one base. In DNA form, the CDR3 reads TGCAGTGCTAGAGCACAGGGTGATGAGCAGTTCTTC. Translating it yields CSARAQGDEQFF. The chain carries TRBV20-1 and TRBJ2-1; perhaps TRBD1 as D (6 bases). Trimming pared 1 base from V and 8 bases from J, leaving 9 bases between. This CDR3 region has 12 residues. Germline V gives CDR1 DFQATT, CDR2 SNEGSKA (reference sequence).

This clonotype occurred many times. V and J are TRBV19 and TRBJ1-6; D unclear. This CDR3 spans 16 amino acids. From germline, CDR1 is LNHDA and CDR2 SQIVND (reference sequence). V gave up 9 bases and J gave up 0 bases, with 15 bases separating them. The CDR3, as DNA: TGTGCCAGCCCGCCCTACAGATTCTCCTATAATTCACCCCTCCACTTT. Residues: CASPPYRFSYNSPLHF.

In its sample, this clonotype was seen many times. The genes are TRBV7-2 and TRBJ2-1; D perhaps matches TRBD1 (7 bases). The germline CDR1 and CDR2 sequences are SGHTA and FQGNSA. Trimming pared 0 bases from V and 4 bases from J, leaving 13 bases between. This CDR3 spans 16 amino acids. CDR3 sequence (DNA): TGTGCCAGCAGCTTAGCGCAGCAGGGGGGATACAATGAGCAGTTCTTC. Amino acids: CASSLAQQGGYNEQFF.

This clonotype was observed many times. For the CDR3, the DNA is TGTGCCAGCAGCTTGGCTGAGGGGACATTGAACACTGAAGCTTTCTTT. This codes for CASSLAEGTLNTEAFF. V is TRBV5-6 and J is TRBJ1-1; D is possibly TRBD1 (6 bases). Germline-derived CDR1 and CDR2 are SGHDT and YYEEEE. V was pared by 0 bases and J by 0 bases, with 12 bases between. There are 16 residues in the CDR3. The variable domain in full, with the rest retrieved from reference TRBV5-6 and TRBJ1-1, is DAGVTQSPTHLIKTRGQQVTLRCSPKSGHDTVSWYQQALGQGPQFIFQYYEEEERQRGNFPDRFSGHQFPNYSSELNVNALLLGDSALYLCASSLAEGTLNTEAFFGQGTRLTVV.

This clonotype was seen ten or more times. This chain connects TRBV6-6 to TRBJ2-5; D not certain. The V and J ends lost 3 bases and 6 bases respectively, with 11 bases between them. The germline V gene has CDR1 MNHNY and CDR2 SVGAGI (reference sequence). This CDR3 has 13 residues. CDR3 coding DNA: TGTGCCAGCAGTTATGTCCCCTATAAGACCCAGTACTTC. Its translation is CASSYVPYKTQYF.

This clonotype was seen ten or more times. This sequence joins TRBV7-6 and TRBJ2-5; D is tentatively TRBD1 or TRBD2 (5 bases each). The germline V and J ends were trimmed by 1 base and 2 bases, with 17 bases remaining between them. Germline CDR1 reads SGHVS; CDR2 reads FNYEAQ. CDR3 length: 17 amino acids. CDR3 sequence (DNA): TGTGCCAGCAGCTTAGTCACAAGAGGGGCACTTCAAGAGACCCAGTACTTC. Encoded protein: CASSLVTRGALQETQYF. Complete variable domain (other parts from reference TRBV7-6 and TRBJ2-5): GAGVSQSPRYKVTKRGQDVALRCDPISGHVSLYWYRQALGQGPEFLTYFNYEAQQDKSGLPNDRFSAERPEGSISTLTIQRTEQRDSAMYRCASSLVTRGALQETQYFGPGTRLLVL.